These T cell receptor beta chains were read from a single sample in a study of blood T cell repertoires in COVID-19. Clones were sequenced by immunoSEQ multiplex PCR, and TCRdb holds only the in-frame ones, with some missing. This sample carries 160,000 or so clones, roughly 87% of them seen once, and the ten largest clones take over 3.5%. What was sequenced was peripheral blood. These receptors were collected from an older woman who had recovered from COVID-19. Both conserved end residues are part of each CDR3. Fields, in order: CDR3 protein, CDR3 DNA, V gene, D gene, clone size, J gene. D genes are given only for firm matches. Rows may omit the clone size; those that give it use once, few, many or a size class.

CASSLSGYNEQFF,TGTGCCAGCAGCCTTAGCGGTTACAATGAGCAGTTCTTC,TRBV28,-,-,TRBJ2-1
CASSPQGQQSLSTYNEQFF,TGTGCCAGCTCACCACAGGGACAGCAGTCACTATCGACATACAATGAGCAGTTCTTC,TRBV18,TRBD1,few,TRBJ2-1
CASSLGGQPYEQYF,TGCGCCAGCAGCCTGGGGGGACAGCCCTACGAGCAGTACTTC,TRBV5-1,-,-,TRBJ2-7
CASTAVDKPAWSYGYTF,TGTGCCAGTACGGCCGTGGACAAGCCCGCCTGGAGCTATGGCTACACCTTC,TRBV19,-,-,TRBJ1-2
CASSKGPRQGNYGYTF,TGTGCCAGTAGTAAAGGTCCCCGACAGGGGAACTATGGCTACACCTTC,TRBV19,TRBD1,-,TRBJ1-2
CASSGGQGVSYEQYF,TGTGCCAGCAGTGGGGGACAGGGAGTTTCCTACGAGCAGTACTTC,TRBV2,TRBD1,-,TRBJ2-7
CASSSVGASQPQHF,TGTGCCAGCAGTTCCGTGGGGGCTAGTCAGCCCCAGCATTTT,TRBV28,-,few,TRBJ1-5
CSVEVSQGSHYGYTF,TGCAGCGTTGAAGTTTCACAGGGTTCCCACTATGGCTACACCTTC,TRBV29-1,-,-,TRBJ1-2
CASSQGLQGGKPQHF,TGTGCCAGCAGCCAAGGTTTACAGGGGGGCAAACCCCAGCATTTT,TRBV3-1/TRBV3-2,TRBD1,few,TRBJ1-5
CASSDRVTGNTIYF,TGCGCCAGCAGTGACAGGGTGACGGGAAACACCATATATTTT,TRBV10-2,-,-,TRBJ1-3
CATSRGTFSYNEQFF,TGTGCCACCAGTCGCGGGACGTTCTCCTACAATGAGCAGTTCTTC,TRBV24-1,-,-,TRBJ2-1
CASSLELTTHEQFF,TGCGCCAGCAGCTTGGAGCTAACCACCCATGAGCAGTTCTTC,TRBV5-1,-,-,TRBJ2-1
CARSYPQGGNTEAFF,TGTGCCAGAAGCTACCCACAGGGTGGGAACACTGAAGCTTTCTTT,TRBV5-3,-,-,TRBJ1-1
CASSLEQGGQPQHF,TGCGCCAGCAGCTTGGAGCAGGGTGGTCAGCCCCAGCATTTT,TRBV5-1,-,-,TRBJ1-5
CASSSRGRYQETQYF,TGTGCCAGCAGCTCCAGAGGGAGGTATCAAGAGACCCAGTACTTC,TRBV9,-,-,TRBJ2-5
CASSVGGFRGYTF,TGTGCCAGCAGTGTGGGAGGGTTTAGGGGCTACACCTTC,TRBV28,-,-,TRBJ1-2
CASSNVGLGGPQPGNTIYF,TGTGCCAGTAGTAACGTAGGTCTCGGCGGCCCTCAACCTGGAAACACCATATATTTT,TRBV19,-,-,TRBJ1-3
CASSSQGGSGNTIYF,TGTGCCAGCAGCTCACAGGGTGGCTCTGGAAACACCATATATTTT,TRBV11-2,-,-,TRBJ1-3
CASSLTGDETQYF,TGTGCCAGCAGCTTGACGGGGGATGAGACCCAGTACTTC,TRBV11-2,-,-,TRBJ2-5
CASSLRGPLSGANVLTF,TGTGCCAGCAGTTTGAGGGGGCCTCTCTCTGGGGCCAACGTCCTGACTTTC,TRBV2,TRBD1,-,TRBJ2-6
CASSRTGPNQPQHF,TGCGCCAGCAGCCGGACAGGGCCTAATCAGCCCCAGCATTTT,TRBV4-1,TRBD1,-,TRBJ1-5
CASSLEGEGGYTF,TGTGCCAGCAGCCTCGAGGGGGAGGGTGGCTACACCTTC,TRBV3-1/TRBV3-2,-,-,TRBJ1-2
CASSIPSSRGPAGEQYF,TGTGCCAGCAGCATCCCCTCCTCCCGGGGCCCGGCGGGGGAGCAGTACTTC,TRBV21-1,-,-,TRBJ2-7
CASRVTGGASYEQYF,TGTGCCAGCAGGGTCACAGGGGGCGCTTCTTACGAGCAGTACTTC,TRBV6-5,TRBD1,-,TRBJ2-7
CATSDWDREGYTF,TGTGCCACCAGTGATTGGGACAGAGAAGGCTACACCTTC,TRBV24-1,TRBD1,-,TRBJ1-2
CATSRGDYPRVQYF,TGTGCCACCAGCAGGGGGGACTACCCTCGAGTGCAGTACTTC,TRBV15,TRBD2,-,TRBJ2-7
CASSLGTAYEQYF,TGTGCCAGCAGCTTAGGGACAGCCTACGAGCAGTACTTC,TRBV11-2,-,-,TRBJ2-7
CASSQDRGKGTQYF,TGTGCCAGCAGCCAGGACAGGGGGAAAGGCACGCAGTATTTT,TRBV7-8,TRBD1,-,TRBJ2-3
CASSLWTQSYEQYF,TGTGCCAGCAGCTTATGGACACAAAGCTACGAGCAGTACTTC,TRBV7-9,-,few,TRBJ2-7
CATKEGSTDTQYF,TGTGCCACCAAAGAGGGTAGCACAGATACGCAGTATTTT,TRBV24-1,-,-,TRBJ2-3
CASSYQPDTTTNEKLFF,TGTGCCAGCAGCTACCAACCGGACACGACAACTAATGAAAAACTGTTTTTT,TRBV4-2,-,-,TRBJ1-4
CATSSGARETQYF,TGTGCCACCTCCTCAGGCGCGCGAGAGACCCAGTACTTC,TRBV15,-,-,TRBJ2-5
CASSKGRGARRPNEAFF,TGTGCCAGCAGCAAAGGGCGGGGCGCGAGGCGCCCCAATGAAGCTTTCTTT,TRBV21-1,-,-,TRBJ1-1
CASSYNIGQPGNSNQPQHF,TGTGCCAGCAGTTATAATATCGGACAGCCTGGGAATAGCAATCAGCCCCAGCATTTT,TRBV6-2/TRBV6-3,-,-,TRBJ1-5
CASSTGQYQETQYF,TGCGCCAGCAGCACGGGACAGTACCAAGAGACCCAGTACTTC,TRBV5-1,TRBD1,-,TRBJ2-5
CASSLRQATEAFF,TGTGCCAGCAGCCTAAGACAGGCCACTGAAGCTTTCTTT,TRBV7-8,-,-,TRBJ1-1
CASSLVAPTDTQYF,TGTGCCAGCAGCTTGGTGGCCCCGACAGATACGCAGTATTTT,TRBV5-4,-,-,TRBJ2-3
CASSLGRDKAFF,TGTGCCAGCAGCTTGGGTCGGGACAAAGCTTTCTTT,TRBV5-6,-,-,TRBJ1-1